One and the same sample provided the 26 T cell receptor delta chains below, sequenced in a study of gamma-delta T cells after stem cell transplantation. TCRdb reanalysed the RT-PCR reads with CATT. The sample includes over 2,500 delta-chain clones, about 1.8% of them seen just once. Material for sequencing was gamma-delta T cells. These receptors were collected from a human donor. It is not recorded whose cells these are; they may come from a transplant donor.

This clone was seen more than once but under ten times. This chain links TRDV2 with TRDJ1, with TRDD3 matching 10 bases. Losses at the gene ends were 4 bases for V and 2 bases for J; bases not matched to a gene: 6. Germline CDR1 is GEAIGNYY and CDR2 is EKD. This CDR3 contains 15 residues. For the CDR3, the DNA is TGTGCCTGTGATCCCGTACTGGGGGATACCGATAAACTCATCTTT. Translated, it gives CACDPVLGDTDKLIF.

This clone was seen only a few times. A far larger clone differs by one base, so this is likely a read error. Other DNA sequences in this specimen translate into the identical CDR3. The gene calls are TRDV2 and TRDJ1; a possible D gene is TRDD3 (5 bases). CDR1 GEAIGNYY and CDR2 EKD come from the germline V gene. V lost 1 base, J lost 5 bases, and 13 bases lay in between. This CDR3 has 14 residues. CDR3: CACDTVSWGDKLIF. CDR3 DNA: TGTGCCTGTGACACTGTATCATGGGGAGATAAACTCATCTTT.

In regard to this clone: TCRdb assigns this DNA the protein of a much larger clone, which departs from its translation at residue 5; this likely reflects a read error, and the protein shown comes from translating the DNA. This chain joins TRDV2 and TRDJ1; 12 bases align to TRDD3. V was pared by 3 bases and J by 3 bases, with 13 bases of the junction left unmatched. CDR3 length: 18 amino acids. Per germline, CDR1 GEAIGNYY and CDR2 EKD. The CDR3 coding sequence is TGTGCCTGTGACGCCGGAGGTGTACTGGGGGATACCCCCGATAAACTCATCTTT. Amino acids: CACDAGGVLGDTPDKLIF.

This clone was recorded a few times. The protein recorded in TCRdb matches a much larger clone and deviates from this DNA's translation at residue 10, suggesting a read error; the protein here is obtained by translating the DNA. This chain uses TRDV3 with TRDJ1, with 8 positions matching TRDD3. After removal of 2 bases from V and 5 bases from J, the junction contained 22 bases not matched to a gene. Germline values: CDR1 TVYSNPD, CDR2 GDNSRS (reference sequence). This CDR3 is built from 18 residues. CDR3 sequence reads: CAFDSVTSPVGYADKLIF. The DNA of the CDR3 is TGTGCCTTTGATTCCGTTACAAGTCCTGTGGGATACGCTGATAAACTCATCTTT.

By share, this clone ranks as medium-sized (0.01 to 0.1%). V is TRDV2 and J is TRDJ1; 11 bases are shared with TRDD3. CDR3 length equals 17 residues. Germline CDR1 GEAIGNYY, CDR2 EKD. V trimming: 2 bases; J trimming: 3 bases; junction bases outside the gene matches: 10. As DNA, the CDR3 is TGTGCCTGTGACAAGTTGGGGGATACGCGCACCCCCGATAAACTCATCTTT. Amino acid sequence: CACDKLGDTRTPDKLIF.

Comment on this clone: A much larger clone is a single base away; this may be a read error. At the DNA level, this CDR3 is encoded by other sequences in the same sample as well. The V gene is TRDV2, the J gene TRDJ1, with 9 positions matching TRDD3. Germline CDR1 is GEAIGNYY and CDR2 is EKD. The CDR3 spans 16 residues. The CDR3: CACDTMGDKYTDKLIF. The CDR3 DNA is TGTGCCTGTGACACTATGGGGGATAAGTACACCGATAAGCTCATCTTT.

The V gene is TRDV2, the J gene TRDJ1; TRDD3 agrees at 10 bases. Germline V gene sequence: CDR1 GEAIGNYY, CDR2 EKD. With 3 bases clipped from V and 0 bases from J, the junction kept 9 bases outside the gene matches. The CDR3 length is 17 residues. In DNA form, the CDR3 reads TGTGCCTGTGACCCAATACTGGGGGATGGGTACACCGATAAACTCATCTTT. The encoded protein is CACDPILGDGYTDKLIF.

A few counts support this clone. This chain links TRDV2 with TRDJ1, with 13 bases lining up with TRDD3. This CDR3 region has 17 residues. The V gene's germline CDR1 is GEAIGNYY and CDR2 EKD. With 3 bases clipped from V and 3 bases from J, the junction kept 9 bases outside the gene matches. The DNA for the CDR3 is TGTGCCTGTGACTCGGTACTGGGGGATACGCGTTCCGATAAACTCATCTTT. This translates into CACDSVLGDTRSDKLIF.

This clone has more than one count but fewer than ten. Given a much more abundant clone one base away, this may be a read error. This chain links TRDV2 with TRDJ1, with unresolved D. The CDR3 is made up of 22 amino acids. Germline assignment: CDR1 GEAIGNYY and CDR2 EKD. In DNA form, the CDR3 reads TGTGCCTGTGACACCGCGGCGGGTCGGAGAGGTCACCTAGCCGGGTTGGGCGATAAAATCATCTTT. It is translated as CACDTAAGRRGHLAGLGDKIIF.

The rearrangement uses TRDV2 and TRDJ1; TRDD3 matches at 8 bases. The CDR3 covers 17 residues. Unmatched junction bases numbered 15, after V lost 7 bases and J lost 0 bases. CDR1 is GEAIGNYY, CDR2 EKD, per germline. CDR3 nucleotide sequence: TGTGCCTGCGGCACCGTTACTGGGGGGCTCTACACCGATAAACTCATCTTT. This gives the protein CACGTVTGGLYTDKLIF.

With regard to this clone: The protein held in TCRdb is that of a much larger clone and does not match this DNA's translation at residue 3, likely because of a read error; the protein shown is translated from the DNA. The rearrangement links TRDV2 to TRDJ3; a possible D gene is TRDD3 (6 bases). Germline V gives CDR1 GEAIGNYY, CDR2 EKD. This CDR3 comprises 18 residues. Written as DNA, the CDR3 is TGTGCCCGTGACCAACTGGGTGCACGCTCCTGGGACACCCGACAGATGTTTTTC. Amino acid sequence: CARDQLGARSWDTRQMFF.

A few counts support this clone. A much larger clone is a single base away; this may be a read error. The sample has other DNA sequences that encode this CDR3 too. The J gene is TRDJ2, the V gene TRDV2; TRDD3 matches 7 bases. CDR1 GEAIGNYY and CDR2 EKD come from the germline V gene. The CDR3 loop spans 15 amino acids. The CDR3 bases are TGTGCCTGTGACACCCTGGGGGCGACCTCAGCACAGCTCTTCTTT. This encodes CACDTLGATSAQLFF.

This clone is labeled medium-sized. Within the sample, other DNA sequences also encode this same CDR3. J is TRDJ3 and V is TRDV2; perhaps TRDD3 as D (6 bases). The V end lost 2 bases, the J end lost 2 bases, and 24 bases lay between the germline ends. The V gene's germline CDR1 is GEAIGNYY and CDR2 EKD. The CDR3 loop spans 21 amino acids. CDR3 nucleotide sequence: TGTGCCTGTGACATGATAGGAGACGGGGGAGAGGATCCCTGGGACACCCGACAGATGTTTTTC. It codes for CACDMIGDGGEDPWDTRQMFF.

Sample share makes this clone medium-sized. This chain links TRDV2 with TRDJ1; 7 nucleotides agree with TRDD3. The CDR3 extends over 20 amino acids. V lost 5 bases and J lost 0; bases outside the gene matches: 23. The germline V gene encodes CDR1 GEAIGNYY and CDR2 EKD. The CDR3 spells CACVPIPLGNTPLYTDKLIF. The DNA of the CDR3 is TGTGCCTGTGTTCCAATACCACTGGGGAATACACCACTGTACACCGATAAACTCATCTTT.

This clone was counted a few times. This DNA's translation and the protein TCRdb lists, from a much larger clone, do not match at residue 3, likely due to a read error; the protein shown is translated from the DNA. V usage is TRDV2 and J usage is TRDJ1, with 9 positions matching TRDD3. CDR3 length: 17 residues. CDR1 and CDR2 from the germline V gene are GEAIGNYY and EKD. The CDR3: CAGDLLGERGNTDKLIF. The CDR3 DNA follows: TGTGCCGGTGACCTACTGGGGGAGAGGGGGAACACCGATAAACTCATCTTT.

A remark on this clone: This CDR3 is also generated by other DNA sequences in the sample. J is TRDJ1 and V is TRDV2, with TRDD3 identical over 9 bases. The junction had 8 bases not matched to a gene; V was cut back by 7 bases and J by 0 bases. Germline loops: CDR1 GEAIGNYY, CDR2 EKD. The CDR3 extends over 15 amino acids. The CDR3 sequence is CACDLLGEYTDKLIF. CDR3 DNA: TGTGCCTGCGACTTACTGGGGGAGTACACCGATAAACTCATCTTT.

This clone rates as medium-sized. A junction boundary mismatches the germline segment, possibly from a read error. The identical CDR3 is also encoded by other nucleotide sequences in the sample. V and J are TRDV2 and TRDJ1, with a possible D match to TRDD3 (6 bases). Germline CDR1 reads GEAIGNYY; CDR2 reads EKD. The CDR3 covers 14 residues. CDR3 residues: CACDTAGYTDKLIF. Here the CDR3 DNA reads TGTGCCTGTGACACCGCAGGATACACCGATAAACTCATTTTT.

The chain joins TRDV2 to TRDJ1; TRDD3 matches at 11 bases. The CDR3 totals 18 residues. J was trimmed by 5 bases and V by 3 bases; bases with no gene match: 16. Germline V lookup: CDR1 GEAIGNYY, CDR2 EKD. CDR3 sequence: CACDSLGGYAPFGDKLIF. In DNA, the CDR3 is TGTGCCTGTGACTCCCTTGGGGGATACGCCCCGTTCGGAGATAAACTCATCTTT.

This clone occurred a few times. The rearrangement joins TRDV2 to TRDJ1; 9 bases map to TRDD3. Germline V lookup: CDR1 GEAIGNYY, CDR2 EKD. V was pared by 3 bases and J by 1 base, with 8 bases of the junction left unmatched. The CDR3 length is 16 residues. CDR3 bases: TGTGCCTGTGACCCCGTACTGGGGGAAAGCACCGATAAACTCATCTTT. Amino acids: CACDPVLGESTDKLIF.

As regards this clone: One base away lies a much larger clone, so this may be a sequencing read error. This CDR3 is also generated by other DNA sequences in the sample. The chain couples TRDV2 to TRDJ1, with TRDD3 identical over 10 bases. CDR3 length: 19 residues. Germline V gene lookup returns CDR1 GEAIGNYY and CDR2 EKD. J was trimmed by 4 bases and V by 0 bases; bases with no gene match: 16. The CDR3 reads CACDTVPTGGYGKGDKLIF. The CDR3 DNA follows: TGTGCCTGTGACACCGTTCCTACGGGGGGATACGGTAAGGGCGATAAACTCATCTTT.

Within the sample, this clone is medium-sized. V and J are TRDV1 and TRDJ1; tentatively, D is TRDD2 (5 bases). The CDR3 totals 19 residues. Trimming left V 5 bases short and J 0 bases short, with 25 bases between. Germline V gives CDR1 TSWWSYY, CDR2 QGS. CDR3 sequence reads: CALGTSSLRQFLNTDKLIF. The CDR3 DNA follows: TGTGCTCTTGGGACTTCTAGTCTCCGGCAGTTCCTGAACACCGATAAACTCATCTTT.

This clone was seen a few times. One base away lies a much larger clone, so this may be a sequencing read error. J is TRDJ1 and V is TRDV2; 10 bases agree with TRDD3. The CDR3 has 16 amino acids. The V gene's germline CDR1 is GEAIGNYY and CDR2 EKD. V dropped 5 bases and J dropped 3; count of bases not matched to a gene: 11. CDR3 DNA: TGTGCCTGTGTCCCCCTACAGGGGGATACGTCCGATAAACTCATCTTT. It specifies CACVPLQGDTSDKLIF.

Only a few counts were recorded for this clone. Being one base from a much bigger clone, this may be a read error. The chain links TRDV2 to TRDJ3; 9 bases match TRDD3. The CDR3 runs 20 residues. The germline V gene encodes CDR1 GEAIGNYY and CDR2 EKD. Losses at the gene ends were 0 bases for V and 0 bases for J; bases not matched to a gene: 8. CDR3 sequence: CACDTATGGTRSWDTRQMFF. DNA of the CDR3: TGTGCCTGTGACACCGCGACTGGGGGAACCCGCTCCTGGGACACCCGACAGATGTTTTTC.

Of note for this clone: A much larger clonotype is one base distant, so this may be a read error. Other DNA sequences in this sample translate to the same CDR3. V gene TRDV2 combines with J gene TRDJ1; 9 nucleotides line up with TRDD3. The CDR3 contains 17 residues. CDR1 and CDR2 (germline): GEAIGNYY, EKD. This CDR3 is CACDLLSGGSATDKLIF. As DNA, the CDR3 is TGTGCCTGTGACCTACTCTCTGGGGGATCCGCCACCGATAAACTTATCTTT.

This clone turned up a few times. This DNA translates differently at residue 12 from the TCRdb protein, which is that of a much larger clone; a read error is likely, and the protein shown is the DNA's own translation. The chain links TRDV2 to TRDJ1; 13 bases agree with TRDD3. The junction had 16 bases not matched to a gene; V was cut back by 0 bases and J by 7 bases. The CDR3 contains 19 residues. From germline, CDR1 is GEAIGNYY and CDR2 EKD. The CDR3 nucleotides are TGTGCCTGTGACACCGTACCTACTGGGGGATACGGCAGAGGGGGTAAACTCATCTTT. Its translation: CACDTVPTGGYGRGGKLIF.

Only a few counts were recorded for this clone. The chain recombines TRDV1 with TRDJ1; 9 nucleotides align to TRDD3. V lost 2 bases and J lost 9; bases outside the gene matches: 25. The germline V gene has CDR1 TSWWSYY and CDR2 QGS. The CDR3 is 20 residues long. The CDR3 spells CALGEFKMNGNWGSSGELIF. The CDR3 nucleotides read TGTGCTCTTGGGGAATTTAAAATGAACGGAAACTGGGGGAGCAGTGGGGAACTCATCTTT.